This T cell receptor (beta chain) is from a study of PD-1 blockade in classical Hodgkin lymphoma. Worth noting for this clone: Its antigen remains unknown.

CDR3 length: 14 residues. Germline V gene data show CDR1 as SGHVS and CDR2 as FNYEAQ. The V end was cut by 7 bases, the J end by 0 bases, with 11 bases between. Time point defined: newly diagnosed, previously untreated cHL patient sample. Magnetic depletion of non-target cells from thawed PBMCs yielded purified CD8+ T cells. Untreated, newly diagnosed classical Hodgkin lymphoma PBMCs were used for comparison. Study-level points and caveats: No one has yet defined what causes the repertoire differences, which may be disease activity or prior therapy. Reported findings placed baseline TCR diversity lower in newly diagnosed patients (compared with healthy donors).

Here immunoSEQ multiplex PCR was the method, and the copy in TCRdb shows in-frame clones only, minus some. The profile covers fewer than 9,500 clones, with more than 90% appearing a single time and over 7.5% taken by the ten largest. This clonotype was obtained from a human donor with classical Hodgkin lymphoma. Sequencing used CD8+ T cells from blood. This chain joins TRBV7-6 and TRBJ2-3; tentatively, D is TRBD2 (6 bases). In DNA, the CDR3 is TGTGCCAGCAATGACGGGAGAAGCACAGATACGCAGTATTTT. Translating it yields CASNDGRSTDTQYF. The variable domain in full, completed from reference TRBV7-6 and TRBJ2-3, reads GAGVSQSPRYKVTKRGQDVALRCDPISGHVSLYWYRQALGQGPEFLTYFNYEAQQDKSGLPNDRFSAERPEGSISTLTIQRTEQRDSAMYRCASNDGRSTDTQYFGPGTRLTVL.